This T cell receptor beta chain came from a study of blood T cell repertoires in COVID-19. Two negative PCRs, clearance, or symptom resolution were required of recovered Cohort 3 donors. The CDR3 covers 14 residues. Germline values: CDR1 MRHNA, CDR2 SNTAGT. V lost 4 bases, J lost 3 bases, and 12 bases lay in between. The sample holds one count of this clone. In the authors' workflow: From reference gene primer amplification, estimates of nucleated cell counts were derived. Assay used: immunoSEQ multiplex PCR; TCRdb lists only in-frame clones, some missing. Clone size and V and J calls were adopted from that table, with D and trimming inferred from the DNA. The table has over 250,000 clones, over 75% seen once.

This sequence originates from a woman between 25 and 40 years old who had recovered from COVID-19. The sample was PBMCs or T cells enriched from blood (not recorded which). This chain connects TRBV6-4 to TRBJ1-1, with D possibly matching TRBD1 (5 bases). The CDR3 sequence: CASSVGSGYTEAFF. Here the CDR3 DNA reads TGTGCCAGCAGTGTGGGGTCAGGGTACACTGAAGCTTTCTTT.